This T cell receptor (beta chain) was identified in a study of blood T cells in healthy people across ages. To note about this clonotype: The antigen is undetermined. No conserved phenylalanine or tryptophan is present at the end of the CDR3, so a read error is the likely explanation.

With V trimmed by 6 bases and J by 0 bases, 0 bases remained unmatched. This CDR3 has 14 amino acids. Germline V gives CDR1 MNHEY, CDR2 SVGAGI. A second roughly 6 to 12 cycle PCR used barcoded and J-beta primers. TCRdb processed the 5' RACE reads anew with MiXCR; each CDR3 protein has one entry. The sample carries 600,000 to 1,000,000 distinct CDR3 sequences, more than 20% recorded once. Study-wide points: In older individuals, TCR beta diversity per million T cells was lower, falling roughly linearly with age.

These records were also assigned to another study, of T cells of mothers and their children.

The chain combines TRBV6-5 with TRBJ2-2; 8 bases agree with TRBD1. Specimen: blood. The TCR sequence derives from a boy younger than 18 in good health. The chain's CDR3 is CASRGQANTGELFL. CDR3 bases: TGTGCCAGCAGGGGACAGGCGAACACCGGGGAGCTGTTTCTT.